This TCR beta chain is from a study of blood T cell repertoires in COVID-19. This CDR3 has 13 residues. Germline CDR1 is MNHEY and CDR2 is SVGAGI. V shed 8 bases and J shed 0 bases, with 11 bases lying between them. Data came from immunoSEQ multiplex PCR; TCRdb stores just in-frame clones and leaves some out. Of approximately 300,000 clones listed, 85% are singletons. The V gene is TRBV6-5, the J gene TRBJ2-7, with D uncertain. This clonotype was obtained from a woman in her forties or fifties with active or convalescent COVID-19. The sample comprised peripheral blood. The DNA of the CDR3 is TGTGCCAGCTGGCATAGGAGCTCCTACGAGCAGTACTTC. Amino acid sequence: CASWHRSSYEQYF.